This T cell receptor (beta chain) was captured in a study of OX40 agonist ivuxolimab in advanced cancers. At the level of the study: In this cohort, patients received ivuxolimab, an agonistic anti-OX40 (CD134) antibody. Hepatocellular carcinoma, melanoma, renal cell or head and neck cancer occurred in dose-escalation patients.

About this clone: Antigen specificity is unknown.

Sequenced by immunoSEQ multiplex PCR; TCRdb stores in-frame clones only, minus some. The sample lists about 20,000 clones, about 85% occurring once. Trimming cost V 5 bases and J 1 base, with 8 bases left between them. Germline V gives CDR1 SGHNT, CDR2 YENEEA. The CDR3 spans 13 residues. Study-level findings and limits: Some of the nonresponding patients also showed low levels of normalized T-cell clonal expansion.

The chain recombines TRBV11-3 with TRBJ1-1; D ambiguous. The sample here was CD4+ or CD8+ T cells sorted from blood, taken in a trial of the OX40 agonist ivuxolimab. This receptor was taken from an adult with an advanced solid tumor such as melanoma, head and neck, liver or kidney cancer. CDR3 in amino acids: CASSKFRNTEAFF. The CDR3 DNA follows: TGTGCCAGCAGCAAATTCAGGAACACTGAAGCTTTCTTT.